These 25 T cell receptor beta chains were sequenced from one sample in a study of esophageal squamous cell carcinoma under preoperative chemotherapy. Time point noted: before preoperative PTX-NDP chemotherapy. From the PCR reads, TCRdb called clonotypes with MiXCR, one entry per CDR3 protein. This table has approximately 15,000 distinct CDR3 sequences, about three fifths appearing once. This specimen was collected from a patient given preoperative chemotherapy. All receptors derive from a human donor with esophageal squamous cell carcinoma. The donor label of this sample is uncertain.

This clonotype was observed a few times. V is TRBV7-2 and J is TRBJ2-1; D is undetermined. Per the germline V gene, CDR1 is SGHTA and CDR2 is FQGNSA. V lost 1 base to trimming and J lost 4 bases, with 5 bases between them. This CDR3 contains 13 residues. CDR3: CASSLGMYNEQFF. The DNA for the CDR3 is TGTGCCAGCAGCTTAGGCATGTACAATGAGCAGTTCTTC. The variable domain in full, with the rest retrieved from reference TRBV7-2 and TRBJ2-1, is GAGVSQSPSNKVTEKGKDVELRCDPISGHTALYWYRQSLGQGLEFLIYFQGNSAPDKSGLPSDRFSAERTGGSVSTLTIQRTQQEDSAVYLCASSLGMYNEQFFGPGTRLTVL.

This clonotype occurred a few times. The chain recombines TRBV6-1 with TRBJ2-1, with 9 bases identical to TRBD1. The DNA end lines up better with TRBJ2-7; the J call may be wrong. The length of the CDR3 is 15 residues. Germline CDR1 and CDR2: MNHNS and SASEGT. CDR3 amino acids: CASSPGQGVYNEQYF. The CDR3 coding sequence is TGTGCCAGCAGCCCGGGACAGGGAGTCTACAATGAGCAGTACTTC.

This chain links TRBV6-1 with TRBJ2-7; D is unresolved. V was cut by 0 bases and J by 3 bases, with 15 bases left in between. CDR1 and CDR2 from the germline V gene are MNHNS and SASEGT. The CDR3 is 16 amino acids. CDR3 in DNA: TGTGCCAGCAGTGAAGCGCTTGATTCTGCCCTCTACGAGCAGTACTTC. Translating it yields CASSEALDSALYEQYF.

This clonotype appeared a few times. J is TRBJ2-2 and V is TRBV12-3 or TRBV12-4; no clear D gene. The CDR3 has 11 amino acids. Trimming left V 9 bases short and J 5 bases short, with 7 bases between. The DNA of the CDR3 is TGTGCCAGTACATTAACCGGGGAGCTGTTTTTT. Its translation: CASTLTGELFF.

The chain employs TRBV12-5 and TRBJ2-1; TRBD1 or TRBD2 may be the D gene (5 bases each). Judging by the DNA end, TRBJ2-5 fits better; the J call may be wrong. Germline V gives CDR1 LGHNT, CDR2 FRNRAP. The CDR3 has 14 residues. In nucleotides, the CDR3 is TGTGCTAGTGGTTTGAATTTGAGGGGTGAGACCCAGTACTTC. It codes for CASGLNLRGETQYF.

This rearrangement joins TRBV7-2 to TRBJ2-7; D gene ambiguous. This CDR3 spans 13 amino acids. CDR1 SGHTA and CDR2 FQGNSA come from the germline V gene. Trimming removed 2 bases at V and 7 bases at J, with 12 bases between. DNA of the CDR3: TGTGCCAGCAGCTTATCCCCGAGCCAAGAGCAGTACTTC. It yields the protein CASSLSPSQEQYF.

The V call is TRBV6-1, the J call TRBJ1-5; 7 nucleotides match TRBD1. The CDR3 runs 16 residues. The ends lost 4 bases at V and 6 bases at J; junction bases unmatched: 12. In germline, CDR1 is MNHNS, CDR2 SASEGT. The CDR3 coding sequence is TGTGCCAGCAGTGTCGGGACAGCTTCTTCGGGTCAGCCCCAGCATTTT. It is translated as CASSVGTASSGQPQHF.

V gene TRBV6-1 combines with J gene TRBJ2-5, with D uncertain. V was clipped by 6 bases and J by 5 bases, with 13 bases between them. The CDR3 has 13 amino acids. Germline-derived CDR1 and CDR2 are MNHNS and SASEGT. The CDR3 protein is CASSATGYETQYF. The CDR3 DNA reads TGTGCCAGCAGCGCCACTGGTTACGAGACCCAGTACTTC.

Turning to this clonotype: A clone one base away is much larger, so this may be a read error. J is TRBJ2-7 and V is TRBV27; the match to TRBD2 covers 10 bases. This CDR3 region has 15 residues. With 6 bases clipped from V and 1 base from J, the junction kept 6 bases outside the gene matches. Per germline, CDR1 MNHEY and CDR2 SMNVEV (reference sequence). The CDR3 coding sequence is TGTGCCAGCAGCCCCACGGGACTAGCGTCCTACGAGCAGTACTTC. It yields the protein CASSPTGLASYEQYF.

The J gene is TRBJ2-6, the V gene TRBV27; 9 nucleotides align to TRBD2. This CDR3 has 15 residues. CDR1 is MNHEY and CDR2 is SMNVEV in the germline V gene (reference sequence). The ends lost 6 bases at V and 18 bases at J; junction bases unmatched: 18. The CDR3 here is CASRDRIAGANVQTF. DNA of the CDR3: TGTGCCAGCAGGGACCGCATAGCGGGGGCCAACGTGCAGACTTTC.

This clonotype is deemed large. The chain recombines TRBV6-5 with TRBJ2-1; 8 nucleotides line up with TRBD1. The J call is in doubt because the DNA end fits TRBJ2-5 better. This CDR3 is 14 amino acids long. Germline lookup yields CDR1 MNHEY and CDR2 SVGAGI. This CDR3 reads CASSLQGEEETQYF. The DNA for the CDR3 is TGTGCCAGCAGTTTACAGGGGGAAGAAGAGACCCAGTACTTC.

The rearrangement uses TRBV10-2 and TRBJ2-1; TRBD2 matches 13 bases. In germline, CDR1 is WSHSY, CDR2 SAAADI. This CDR3 is 15 amino acids long. The V and J ends lost 7 bases and 12 bases, in that order; junction bases with no gene match: 12. CDR3 loop: CASTATGTSGIGQFF. CDR3 nucleotide sequence: TGCGCCAGCACGGCAACCGGGACTAGCGGGATTGGGCAGTTCTTC.

The sample holds one count of this clonotype. Germline and junction disagree at one end, which may indicate a read error. The rearrangement joins TRBV6-1 to TRBJ2-4; weak D call: TRBD2 (7 bases). The CDR3 is made up of 15 amino acids. The germline V gene encodes CDR1 MNHNS and CDR2 SASEGT. CDR3 in amino acids: CGSGEGGGANNMQYF. For the CDR3, the DNA is TGTGGCAGCGGTGAGGGGGGGGGGGCCAACAACATGCAGTATTTC.

Of note for this clonotype: Compared with germline, one end of the junction differs, possibly owing to a read error. The rearrangement links TRBV6-1 to TRBJ2-2, with D possibly called TRBD1 or TRBD2 (5 bases each). CDR1 MNHNS and CDR2 SASEGT come from the germline V gene. This CDR3 contains 15 residues. CDR3 region: CASSAGWRSTGKLFF. For the CDR3, the DNA is TGTGCCAGCAGCGCAGGGTGGAGGAGCACCGGGAAGCTGTTTTTT.

This clonotype occurred once. CDR3 loop: CASSAKEDSPLHF. CDR3 sequence (DNA): TGTGCCAGCAGTGCGAAGGAAGATTCACCCCTCCACTTT. This sequence joins TRBV6-4 and TRBJ1-6; D ambiguous. Trimming cost V 4 bases and J 8 bases, with 9 bases left between them. The V gene's germline CDR1 is MRHNA and CDR2 SNTAGT. The CDR3 length is 13 residues.

V and J are TRBV6-1 and TRBJ2-1, with 13 bases that match TRBD2. The better agreement between TRBJ2-7 and the DNA end casts doubt on the J call. Germline CDR1 MNHNS, CDR2 SASEGT. The CDR3 has 18 residues. CDR3 bases: TGTGCCAGCAGAGTGACTAGCGGGGGGTATAGCTCCTACAATGAGCAGTACTTC. Translation: CASRVTSGGYSSYNEQYF.

A note on this clonotype: An end of the junction does not agree with germline; a read error may underlie this. The V call is TRBV6-5, the J call TRBJ2-3, with D tentatively TRBD1 or TRBD2 (5 bases each). The CDR3 totals 12 residues. CDR1 is MNHEY, CDR2 SVGAGI, per germline. The CDR3 loop reads CASGFSMGTQFF. CDR3 sequence (DNA): TGTGCCAGCGGTTTCTCGATGGGGACGCAATTCTTT.

This clonotype is a singleton in its sample. The gene calls are TRBV6-1 and TRBJ2-4; either TRBD1 or TRBD2 may supply D (7 bases each). The CDR3 length is 14 residues. Germline values: CDR1 MNHNS, CDR2 SASEGT. In DNA form, the CDR3 reads TGTGCGGGCAGGGGGGGAGGTGACAAAGAGATCCAGTACTTC. Protein sequence: CAGRGGGDKEIQYF.

This sequence joins TRBV11-2 and TRBJ1-1; 8 bases match TRBD1. CDR3 size: 15 residues. The germline V gene encodes CDR1 SGHAT and CDR2 FQNNGV. J lost 3 bases, V lost 5 bases, and 8 bases had no gene match. The CDR3 region is CASSPQDRADTEAFF. DNA for the CDR3: TGTGCCAGCAGCCCACAGGACAGGGCGGACACTGAAGCTTTCTTT. Variable domain in full (rest from reference TRBV11-2 and TRBJ1-1): EAGVAQSPRYKIIEKRQSVAFWCNPISGHATLYWYQQILGQGPKLLIQFQNNGVVDDSQLPKDRFSAERLKGVDSTLKIQPAKLEDSAVYLCASSPQDRADTEAFFGQGTRLTVV.

To note about this clonotype: One end of the junction varies from germline; a read error may be responsible. The J gene is TRBJ2-3, the V gene TRBV6-1; D is possibly TRBD1 (5 bases). This CDR3 comprises 14 residues. Germline V gene sequence: CDR1 MNHNS, CDR2 SASEGT. In DNA, the CDR3 is TGTGCCGGCACTGGGGCTATGGACACAGAGACGCAGTACTTT. Protein sequence: CAGTGAMDTETQYF.

In this sample, this clonotype turned up a few times. V usage is TRBV6-1 and J usage is TRBJ2-4; D unclear. The CDR3 spans 10 residues. From germline, CDR1 is MNHNS and CDR2 SASEGT. Deletions cut 1 base from V and 13 bases from J, with 5 bases between. The CDR3 DNA follows: TGTGCCAGCAGTGAAGGACCCCAGTACTTC. Its translation: CASSEGPQYF.

Concerning this clonotype itself: A clone one base away is much larger, so this may be a read error. This chain uses TRBV6-1 with TRBJ2-1, with 8 bases identical to TRBD2. The germline CDR1 and CDR2 sequences are MNHNS and SASEGT. Trimming removed 4 bases from V and 10 bases from J; junction bases left unmatched: 12. The CDR3 covers 15 residues. This chain's CDR3 is CASSAPGLGAYEQFF. DNA for the CDR3: TGTGCCAGCAGTGCCCCGGGACTAGGGGCCTACGAGCAGTTCTTC.

The rearrangement uses TRBV6-1 and TRBJ1-1; no firm D call. The germline CDR1 and CDR2 sequences are MNHNS and SASEGT. The CDR3 extends over 12 amino acids. Trimming removed 2 bases at V and 5 bases at J, with 6 bases between. The CDR3 loop reads CASSEMATEAFF. The CDR3 DNA reads as TGTGCCAGCAGTGAAATGGCGACTGAAGCTTTCTTT.

The chain has TRBV6-1 and TRBJ2-4; TRBD2 might be the D (6 bases). Judging by the DNA end, TRBJ2-7 fits better; the J call may be wrong. Germline V gene data show CDR1 as MNHNS and CDR2 as SASEGT. The CDR3 is 12 residues long. The DNA of the CDR3 is TGTGCCAGCAGTCGTGGGGGGTACGAGCAGTACTTC. This sequence encodes CASSRGGYEQYF.

This chain links TRBV6-5 with TRBJ2-5; D call uncertain. The CDR3 spans 13 residues. Trimming cost V 0 bases and J 1 base, with 3 bases left between them. CDR1 is MNHEY, CDR2 SVGAGI, per germline. CDR3 sequence: CASSYSAQETQYF. Written as DNA, the CDR3 is TGTGCCAGCAGTTACTCGGCCCAAGAGACCCAGTACTTC.